The rows below give T cell receptor beta chains drawn from one sample of a study of blood T cells in healthy people across ages. TCRdb re-called the 5' RACE reads with MiXCR, one entry per CDR3 protein. In the table there are about 1,500,000 distinct CDR3 sequences, about 28% of which are singletons. Material: blood. Receptors were obtained from a woman under 40 in good health. Each CDR3 is given with its conserved first and last residue. The D gene is left open where the match is weak. Clone size appears in some rows only: once, few, many, or a class for an expanded clone.

>TRBJ1-2|TRBV3-1|NA|few
TGTGCCAGCAGCCAAGATAGAGGGTTCCATGGCTACACCTTC
CASSQDRGFHGYTF
>TRBJ2-7|TRBV10-1|NA|NA
TGCGCCAGCAGTGAGTCGACAGGCTACGAGCAGTACTTC
CASSESTGYEQYF
>TRBJ1-3|TRBV7-9|NA|NA
TGTGCCAGCAGCACCCGGACAGACCCACCTGGAAACACCATATATTTT
CASSTRTDPPGNTIYF
>TRBJ2-7|TRBV20-1|NA|many
TGCAGTGCTAGTCGGCAGGACGAGCAGTACTTC
CSASRQDEQYF
>TRBJ2-5|TRBV20-1|NA|NA
TGCAGTGCCCCCCCTCAGGGAGAGACCCAGTACTTC
CSAPPQGETQYF
>TRBJ2-1|TRBV3-1|TRBD2|many
TGTGCCAGCAGCCGGACGTCTCTAGCGGGGAGGAATAGTGAGCAGTTCTTC
CASSRTSLAGRNSEQFF
>TRBJ1-4|TRBV5-1|NA|NA
TGCGCCAGCAGCTGGGGCGGGTCTAATGAAAAACTGTTTTTT
CASSWGGSNEKLFF
>TRBJ2-1|TRBV15|TRBD1|NA
TGTGCCACCAGCAGAGAGACCGGGACAGGGGCATCTGAGCAGTTCTTC
CATSRETGTGASEQFF
>TRBJ2-7|TRBV9|TRBD2|many
TGTGCCAGCAGCGTAGTGGATAGCGGGGTCTACGAGCAGTACTTC
CASSVVDSGVYEQYF
>TRBJ1-1|TRBV20-1|NA|NA
TGCAGTGCTAATGGGGGCCTGGGGACGATGAACACTGAAGCTTTCTTT
CSANGGLGTMNTEAFF
>TRBJ2-1|TRBV12-3/TRBV12-4|NA|once
TGTGCCAGCAGCTCTGGGGCTGGGGAGACCCAGTTCTTC
CASSSGAGETQFF
>TRBJ2-2|TRBV15|NA|NA
TGTGCCACCAGCAGGGAACCGTACACCGGGGAGCTGTTTTTT
CATSREPYTGELFF
>TRBJ2-3|TRBV10-1|NA|few
TGCGCCAGCAGTGAGCTGATAAGCACAGATACGCAGTATTTT
CASSELISTDTQYF
>TRBJ2-1|TRBV4-1|NA|many
TGCGCCAGCAGCCAAGATAGGAGGGGACAGTTCTTC
CASSQDRRGQFF
>TRBJ2-7|TRBV20-1|TRBD2|many
TGCAGTGCCTTGGGACTAGTAAGCGAGCAGTACTTC
CSALGLVSEQYF
>TRBJ1-6|TRBV7-6|TRBD1|once
TGTGCCAGCAGTCCCGGACAGGGGGGATCACCCCCCCACTTT
CASSPGQGGSPPHF
>TRBJ2-1|TRBV11-2|TRBD2|NA
TGTGCCAGCAGTACTAGCGGGGGCCCAACCTACAATGAGCAGTTCTTC
CASSTSGGPTYNEQFF
>TRBJ2-5|TRBV9|TRBD2|NA
TGTGCCAGCAGCGTGACTAGCGGGGGGGCACAAGAGATCCAGTACTTC
CASSVTSGGAQEIQYF
>TRBJ1-5|TRBV29-1|NA|many
TGCAGCGTTGTGACAGGTGGTAATCAGCCCCAGCATTTT
CSVVTGGNQPQHF
>TRBJ2-7|TRBV12-3/TRBV12-4|NA|NA
TGTGCCAGCAGACAAGGGACGGGAAGGGTGTACTTC
CASRQGTGRVYF
>TRBJ2-7|TRBV20-1|NA|many
TGCAGTGCTAGAGATCCCAGGTCCTACGAGCAGTACTTC
CSARDPRSYEQYF
>TRBJ2-5|TRBV12-3/TRBV12-4|TRBD2|few
TGTGCCAGCAGCCGGACTAGCGGGAGCTTCAGAGAGACCCAGTACTTC
CASSRTSGSFRETQYF
>TRBJ1-6|TRBV20-1|TRBD1|few
TGCAGTGCCTACCCGACAGGGGAAGTTGAGCGCTCACCCCTCCACTTT
CSAYPTGEVERSPLHF
>TRBJ2-1|TRBV6-4|NA|few
TGTGCCAGCAGTGGGGAGGACTGGGTTTCTTACAATGAGCAGTTCTTC
CASSGEDWVSYNEQFF
>TRBJ2-3|TRBV29-1|TRBD2|NA
TGCAGCGTTCGTGCGGGGGGTCTCACAGATACGCAGTATTTT
CSVRAGGLTDTQYF
>TRBJ2-7|TRBV7-2|TRBD2|few
TGTGCCAGCAGCTTTGGACTAGCGGTTTCCGAGCAGTACTTC
CASSFGLAVSEQYF
>TRBJ2-2|TRBV6-5|NA|NA
TGTGCCAGCAGTTACCGAGGTAGCGTGGAGACGAACACCGGGGGGCTGTTTTTT
CASSYRGSVETNTGGLFF
>TRBJ1-1|TRBV4-1|TRBD1|NA
TGCGCCAGCAGCCAATTCTCAACAGGGGCCACTGAAGCTTTCTTT
CASSQFSTGATEAFF
>TRBJ2-3|TRBV2|NA|few
TGTGCCAGCACTCCCGACGGTAGCGGAAATCGGTATTTT
CASTPDGSGNRYF
>TRBJ1-2|TRBV6-5|NA|NA
TGTACCAGCAGTTACGATAACTATGGCTACACCTTC
CTSSYDNYGYTF
>TRBJ2-1|TRBV12-3/TRBV12-4|NA|NA
TGTGCCAGCAGCAATTCAGGACTTCGCCACAATGAGCAGTTCTTC
CASSNSGLRHNEQFF
>TRBJ1-2|TRBV10-3|TRBD1|NA
TGTGCCATCAGGAAGGACAGGGGGCAGGATGGCTACACCTTC
CAIRKDRGQDGYTF
>TRBJ2-6|TRBV9|NA|NA
TGTGCCAGCAGCGCGGGGAATGGCTGGGCCAACGTCCTGACTTTC
CASSAGNGWANVLTF
>TRBJ1-1|TRBV12-3/TRBV12-4|NA|NA
TGTGCCAGCACCTCCGGGGACCCAGGAGCTTTCTTT
CASTSGDPGAFF
>TRBJ2-5|TRBV6-2/TRBV6-3|NA|NA
TGTGCCAGCAGCGGGCTACATCAAGAGACCCAGTACTTC
CASSGLHQETQYF
>TRBJ2-1|TRBV5-1|NA|many
TGCGCCAGCAGCTTGCGGGGGCCGACCTACAATGAGCAGTTCTTC
CASSLRGPTYNEQFF
>TRBJ1-5|TRBV12-3/TRBV12-4|NA|NA
TGTGCCAGCAGACCCGGGTGGAGCGGGAATCAGCCCCAGCATTTT
CASRPGWSGNQPQHF
>TRBJ2-4|TRBV28|NA|NA
TGTGCCAGCAGTCAACAGGGAGCCAAAAACATTCAGTACTTC
CASSQQGAKNIQYF
>TRBJ2-7|TRBV20-1|NA|NA
TGCAGTGCTAGAAAGGCAGGGGGGCGAGCCTACGAGCAGTACTTC
CSARKAGGRAYEQYF
>TRBJ2-1|TRBV12-3/TRBV12-4|NA|few
TGTGCCAGCAGTTTGCGCGGGGGCCCCGATGAGCAGTTCTTC
CASSLRGGPDEQFF
>TRBJ1-4|TRBV7-9|NA|NA
TGTGCCAGCAGCTCGTCGGGTTTAGGGGGTGAAAAACTGTTTTTT
CASSSSGLGGEKLFF
>TRBJ2-1|TRBV5-1|TRBD2|NA
TGCGCCAGCAGCTTGGCGATTAGCGGGGGTATCGATGAGCAGTTCTTC
CASSLAISGGIDEQFF
>TRBJ2-5|TRBV28|TRBD1|many
TGTGCCAGCAGTTTCTTGGCAGGGGGCTCGGAGACCCAGTACTTC
CASSFLAGGSETQYF
>TRBJ2-1|TRBV4-3|TRBD2|NA
TGCGCCAGCAGCCAAGAGTTACAGACTAGCGGGTCCAATGAGCAGTTCTTC
CASSQELQTSGSNEQFF
>TRBJ2-3|TRBV4-1|TRBD2|NA
TGCGCCAGCAGCCCGCACGTCGTTGGCGGGAGGGCCGGGGATACGCAGTATTTT
CASSPHVVGGRAGDTQYF
>TRBJ2-1|TRBV10-3|TRBD2|many
TGTGCCATCAGTGAGTCCCCTAGCGGTGAGCAGTTCTTC
CAISESPSGEQFF
>TRBJ2-5|TRBV18|NA|few
TGTGCCAGCTCACCTCGGGACGGAGGAGAGACCCAGTACTTC
CASSPRDGGETQYF
>TRBJ2-7|TRBV5-4|NA|NA
TGTGCCAGCAGCCTTTACGGGGCCTACGAGCAGTACTTC
CASSLYGAYEQYF
>TRBJ2-1|TRBV12-3/TRBV12-4|TRBD2|few
TGTGCCAGCAGTTTAGGGGTTAGCGGGGGAAATGAGCAGTTCTTC
CASSLGVSGGNEQFF
>TRBJ2-1|TRBV12-3/TRBV12-4|NA|NA
TGTGCCAGCAGCCATAGCGGGACAGGGTACAATGAGCAGTTCTTC
CASSHSGTGYNEQFF
>TRBJ1-1|TRBV5-1|NA|few
TGCGCCAGCAGCGAGGGGGGCCCCACTGAAGCTTTCTTT
CASSEGGPTEAFF
>TRBJ2-3|TRBV5-1|TRBD2|NA
TGCGCCAGCAGCCTAGGGACTAGCGGGGGGAAAGAAGATACGCAGTATTTT
CASSLGTSGGKEDTQYF
>TRBJ2-2|TRBV18|TRBD2|NA
TGTGCCAGCAGCTTACTAGCGGGAGCCGGGGAGCTGTTTTTT
CASSLLAGAGELFF
>TRBJ2-7|TRBV28|TRBD2|NA
TGTGCCAGCAGTTTAGAGGGGCTAGCGGGGGGACACGAGCAGTACTTC
CASSLEGLAGGHEQYF
>TRBJ2-1|TRBV7-2|NA|NA
TGTGCCAGCAGCTTTCAAGGGGGGGCCTCCTACAATGAGCAGTTCTTC
CASSFQGGASYNEQFF
>TRBJ2-2|TRBV6-4|TRBD2|many
TGTGCCAGCAGTCTCAGCGGGGGTAACACCGGGGAGCTGTTTTTT
CASSLSGGNTGELFF
>TRBJ2-1|TRBV11-3|TRBD1|NA
TGTGCCAGCAGCTCTACCGGGACAGGGGTAAATGAGCAGTTCTTC
CASSSTGTGVNEQFF